These 8 T cell receptor beta chains came from one sample sequenced in a study of regulatory T cells in long-lasting Graves disease. Arm-PCR of CDR3 regions and iRepertoire HTBI primers were the basis on which TCR beta libraries were built. One entry per CDR3 protein results from TCRdb running MiXCR on the multiplex PCR reads. This sample has hundreds of thousands of distinct CDR3 sequences, with around 15% found just once. Time point meaning: newly diagnosed GD, antithyroid drugs for less than 3 months. From PBMCs, RNA was extracted and then used to make the TCR library. This same sample was also part of a study on T cells in Graves' hyperthyroidism and ophthalmopathy.

Sequenced here: peripheral blood mononuclear cells (PBMCs), sampled at new diagnosis, from a patient treated with antithyroid drugs. The receptors stem from a woman aged 25 to 39 with Graves disease.

Regarding this clonotype: Here the CDR3 omits its conserved ending phenylalanine or tryptophan, so a read error is the likely source. This sequence joins TRBV3-1 and TRBJ1-1; TRBD1 is a possible D gene (5 bases). CDR1 and CDR2 (germline): LGHDT, YNNKEL (reference sequence). The CDR3 covers 14 residues. V was cut by 2 bases and J by 0 bases, with 7 bases left in between. CDR3 in DNA: TGTGCCAGCAGCCAATTGGGGGTGAACACTGAAGCTTTCCTT. It is translated as CASSQLGVNTEAFL.

Here the CDR3 DNA reads TGTGCCAGCTCACCAGTCTTATCAGGGGTGCAGACTGAAGCTTTCTTT. Translation gives CASSPVLSGVQTEAFF. The V and J genes are TRBV18 and TRBJ1-1; possibly TRBD1 for D (6 bases). The CDR3 has 16 amino acids. The germline gives CDR1 KGHSH, CDR2 LQKENI. V was cut by 2 bases and J by 5 bases, with 18 bases left in between.

This clonotype was counted many times. This chain uses TRBV7-2 with TRBJ2-1; tentatively, D is TRBD1 (5 bases). CDR1 is SGHTA, CDR2 FQGNSA, per germline. The CDR3 contains 12 residues. V dropped 4 bases and J dropped 8 bases, with 9 bases sitting between them. CDR3: CASSSQGYEQFF. CDR3 nucleotides: TGTGCCAGCAGCTCCCAGGGTTATGAGCAGTTCTTC.

The chain links TRBV20-1 to TRBJ1-2, with D perhaps TRBD1 (5 bases). The CDR3 consists of 14 residues. Germline values: CDR1 DFQATT, CDR2 SNEGSKA (reference sequence). V was clipped by 5 bases and J by 2 bases, with 15 bases between them. Here the CDR3 reads CSALEGLLNYGYTF. Here the CDR3 DNA reads TGCAGTGCTTTGGAGGGACTGTTAAACTATGGCTACACCTTC.

As to this clonotype: With a much larger clone just one base away, this may be a read error. It is likely a read error, because the conserved phenylalanine at the end of the CDR3 is missing. The chain employs TRBV5-1 and TRBJ1-1, with 8 bases fitting TRBD1. The junction had 15 bases not matched to a gene; V was cut back by 1 base and J by 10 bases. Germline V CDR1 and CDR2: SGHRS, YFSETQ. The length of the CDR3 is 16 residues. The CDR3 nucleotides read TGCGCCAGCAGCTTGTCAAGACAGGGGATGGATATGAGAGCTTTCTCT. It specifies CASSLSRQGMDMRAFS.

This clonotype was seen a handful of times. This chain links TRBV20-1 with TRBJ1-5; 9 bases are a match to TRBD1. CDR3 length: 14 residues. V was pared by 6 bases and J by 4 bases, with 7 bases of the junction left unmatched. Germline CDR1 DFQATT, CDR2 SNEGSKA (reference sequence). The CDR3 sequence is CSASDRGRNQPQHF. In DNA, the CDR3 is TGCAGTGCCTCAGACAGGGGGAGGAATCAGCCCCAGCATTTT.

Comments on this clonotype: A much larger clone is a single base away; this may be a read error. The chain links TRBV6-5 to TRBJ2-2, with a tentative D call TRBD2 (6 bases). The CDR3 spans 14 residues. Per germline, CDR1 MNHEY and CDR2 SVGAGI. DNA of the CDR3: TGTGCCAGCAGTTATGCAGTCCGTACCGGGGGGCTGTTTTTT. Amino acid sequence: CASSYAVRTGGLFF.

The table lists this clonotype with many counts. V usage is TRBV20-1 and J usage is TRBJ2-3, with 8 positions matching TRBD1. The junction had 0 bases not matched to a gene; V was cut back by 3 bases and J by 1 base. Germline V gene lookup returns CDR1 DFQATT and CDR2 SNEGSKA (reference sequence). The CDR3 loop spans 13 amino acids. Written as DNA, the CDR3 is TGCAGTGCTAGGGGACAGGGCACAGATACGCAGTATTTT. It is translated as CSARGQGTDTQYF.